The clone carrying this T cell receptor (beta chain) occurred a few times. Its antigen is still unknown. CD4+ naive, central memory, regulatory and stem cell-like memory subsets were isolated by sorting on CD45RO/CCR7/CD25/CD127/CD95/CD27. These data originate in a study of beta chain features in type 1 diabetes. Study results and limitations: A greater similarity of naive, central memory and Treg TCRB repertoires was seen among patients than among healthy donors. All four CD4+ subsets of Type 1 diabetes patients contained TCRB CDR3s that were moderately but significantly shorter. cDNA-based reads could over-represent cells with high TCR expression.

CDR3 length: 12 residues. Germline CDR1 SEHNR, CDR2 FQNEAQ (reference sequence). V lost 1 base and J 5 bases, leaving 5 bases between the germline ends. The authors reverse transcribed all of the isolated RNA, so sequencing captured expressed TCRB transcripts. Produced via immunoSEQ multiplex PCR; TCRdb's table is partial and in-frame only. The table lists around 150,000 clones, about 7.3% of them singletons. The sequencing input was central memory CD4+ T cells from blood. This clonotype was sampled from a man aged 18-30 years in good health. V usage is TRBV7-9 and J usage is TRBJ1-1; D is uncertain. CDR3 protein: CASSLDWTEAFF. The CDR3 DNA reads as TGTGCCAGCAGCTTAGACTGGACTGAAGCTTTCTTT.